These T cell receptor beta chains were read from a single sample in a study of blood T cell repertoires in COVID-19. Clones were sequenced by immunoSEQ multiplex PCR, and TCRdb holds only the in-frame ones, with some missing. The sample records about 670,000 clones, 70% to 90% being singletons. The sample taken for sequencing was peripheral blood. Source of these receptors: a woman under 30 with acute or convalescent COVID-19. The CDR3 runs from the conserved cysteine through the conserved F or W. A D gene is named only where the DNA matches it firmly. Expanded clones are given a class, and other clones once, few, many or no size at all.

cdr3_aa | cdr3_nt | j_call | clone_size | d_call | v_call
CASSGTGSGYTF | TGTGCCAGCAGTGGAACAGGGTCTGGCTACACCTTC | TRBJ1-2 | once | - | TRBV12-3/TRBV12-4
CASKRAGTEAFF | TGTGCCAGCAAGCGAGCGGGGACTGAAGCTTTCTTT | TRBJ1-1 | - | - | TRBV6-5
CALGGDRAYEQYF | TGTGCCTTGGGAGGGGACAGGGCCTACGAGCAGTACTTC | TRBJ2-7 | once | TRBD1 | TRBV11-2
CASEGQYSGNTIYF | TGTGCCAGCGAGGGACAGTACTCTGGAAACACCATATATTTT | TRBJ1-3 | - | TRBD1 | TRBV5-6
CASSLSGNTEAFF | TGTGCCAGCAGCTTATCGGGAAACACTGAAGCTTTCTTT | TRBJ1-1 | - | - | TRBV7-2
CARSLWEYGYTF | TGTGCCAGAAGCTTATGGGAGTATGGCTACACCTTC | TRBJ1-2 | once | - | TRBV7-5
CATSSPGGQEGNQPQHF | TGTGCCACCAGCTCACCCGGGGGACAGGAGGGGAATCAGCCCCAGCATTTT | TRBJ1-5 | - | TRBD1 | TRBV15
CASSRDSGFKNTEAFF | TGTGCCAGCAGCCGGGACAGCGGTTTCAAGAACACTGAAGCTTTCTTT | TRBJ1-1 | - | TRBD1 | TRBV27
CASSLAASAEAFF | TGTGCCAGCAGCCTAGCTGCGTCGGCAGAAGCTTTCTTT | TRBJ1-1 | - | - | TRBV3-1/TRBV3-2
CASSLQGALPSTDTQYF | TGTGCCAGCAGTCTACAGGGAGCACTCCCTAGCACAGATACGCAGTATTTT | TRBJ2-3 | - | - | TRBV5-5
CASSLSGHPFGGYTF | TGTGCCAGCAGCTTATCAGGGCACCCATTTGGTGGCTACACCTTC | TRBJ1-2 | - | - | TRBV11-1
CASSSTGPDRNTIYF | TGTGCCAGCAGCTCGACAGGACCTGATCGAAACACCATATATTTT | TRBJ1-3 | once | - | TRBV9
CASIKDTIRTEAFF | TGTGCCAGCATCAAGGACACTATAAGGACTGAAGCTTTCTTT | TRBJ1-1 | few | - | TRBV21-1
CASSFEGRGWTYNEQFF | TGTGCCAGCAGTTTCGAGGGAAGGGGGTGGACCTACAATGAGCAGTTCTTC | TRBJ2-1 | - | - | TRBV6-2/TRBV6-3
CSAQGNGYTF | TGCAGCGCTCAGGGAAATGGCTACACCTTC | TRBJ1-2 | once | - | TRBV29-1
CASSLEAHIRYTF | TGTGCCAGCAGTTTGGAGGCACATATACGCTACACCTTC | TRBJ1-2 | - | - | TRBV6-2/TRBV6-3
CASSPDRGYEQYF | TGTGCCAGCAGCCCCGACAGGGGTTACGAGCAGTACTTC | TRBJ2-7 | - | TRBD1 | TRBV5-5
CASTTGWEVAYGYTF | TGTGCCAGCACCACCGGTTGGGAGGTAGCCTATGGCTACACCTTC | TRBJ1-2 | - | - | TRBV7-9
CASSLGGDSNQPQHF | TGTGCCAGCAGCTTGGGGGGAGATAGCAATCAGCCCCAGCATTTT | TRBJ1-5 | - | - | TRBV5-5
CASSLAKQGFYEQYF | TGCGCCAGCAGTCTTGCCAAACAGGGTTTCTACGAGCAGTACTTC | TRBJ2-7 | - | - | TRBV5-1
CASSYDGQGYNSPLHF | TGTGCCAGCAGTTACGACGGACAGGGCTATAATTCACCCCTCCACTTT | TRBJ1-6 | - | TRBD1 | TRBV6-2/TRBV6-3
CASSTTGGDYGYTF | TGTGCCAGCAGCACTACAGGGGGAGATTATGGCTACACCTTC | TRBJ1-2 | - | TRBD1 | TRBV3-1/TRBV3-2
CASSVGSGGANYNEQFF | TGTGCCAGCAGCGTAGGTAGCGGGGGGGCTAACTACAATGAGCAGTTCTTC | TRBJ2-1 | - | TRBD2 | TRBV9
CASKGDRGDGYTF | TGTGCCAGCAAAGGTGACAGGGGAGATGGCTACACCTTC | TRBJ1-2 | few | TRBD1 | TRBV2
CAWSGIPSGGGLYNEQFF | TGTGCCTGGAGTGGAATTCCGTCTGGCGGGGGGTTATACAATGAGCAGTTCTTC | TRBJ2-1 | - | TRBD2 | TRBV30
CASSENSSNQPQHF | TGTGCCAGCAGTGAGAACAGCAGTAATCAGCCCCAGCATTTT | TRBJ1-5 | - | - | TRBV2
CASSLTPAGYGYTF | TGCGCCAGCAGCCTTACACCTGCGGGCTATGGCTACACCTTC | TRBJ1-2 | - | - | TRBV5-1
CATSDLDRGYGYTF | TGTGCCACCAGTGATCTCGACAGGGGATATGGCTACACCTTC | TRBJ1-2 | - | TRBD1 | TRBV24-1
CASRKGQRTEAFF | TGTGCCAGCAGGAAGGGACAGAGGACTGAAGCTTTCTTT | TRBJ1-1 | - | TRBD1 | TRBV2